The sequence of this TCR beta chain was determined in a study of T cell changes during pregnancy in multiple sclerosis. Data came from immunoSEQ multiplex PCR; TCRdb stores just in-frame clones and leaves some out. The data contain about 36,000 clones, 91% of them singletons. Trimming cost V 3 bases and J 1 base, with 9 bases left between them. The CDR3 contains 13 residues. Germline loops: CDR1 SQVTM, CDR2 ANQGSEA. This clone occurred a few times. The rearrangement joins TRBV29-1 to TRBJ1-1; possible D gene TRBD1, 5 bases. The receptor's source is a female donor in good health, enrolled as a control in a pregnancy study. Sequencing was performed on CD4+ T cells from peripheral blood mononuclear cells, taken in the second trimester of pregnancy. DNA for the CDR3: TGCAGCGTTGAGGGCAGGGCGAACACTGAAGCTTTCTTT. Translation gives CSVEGRANTEAFF.